This TCR beta chain emerged from a study of T-cell memory formation after mild COVID-19. V lost 3 bases, J lost 0 bases, and 12 bases lay in between. This CDR3 region has 16 residues. Germline CDR1 is MNHNS and CDR2 is SASEGT. TCRdb reprocessed the 5' RACE reads with MiXCR, giving one entry per CDR3 protein. Altogether hundreds of thousands of distinct CDR3 sequences are present, about 15% being singletons, with the ten largest covering around a fifth. The receptor's source is a man aged 18 to 29 who had mild COVID-19 (a few samples of this study predate the infection). Cell type and time point are not known. V is TRBV6-1 and J is TRBJ1-5, with D possibly being TRBD1 (6 bases). The sequenced sample consisted of PBMCs or a T cell subset sorted from them (not recorded which). CDR3 bases: TGTGCCAGCAGTGATGCCAGGGGCTATAGCAATCAGCCCCAGCATTTT. Translating gives CASSDARGYSNQPQHF.